A single sample gave rise to the 9 T cell receptor beta chains below, sequenced in a study of T cells in Graves' hyperthyroidism and ophthalmopathy. Amplified regions were TCR beta CDR3 sequences from RNA transcripts. The TCR CDR3 first-round RT-PCR relied on the HTBI primer set. In TCRdb, the multiplex PCR reads were re-called with MiXCR into one record per CDR3 protein. The sample shows over 700,000 distinct CDR3 sequences, under 20% of them seen only once. Sequencing used blood. The receptor set was obtained from a woman aged 50 to 65 with Graves' hyperthyroidism that later progressed to Graves' ophthalmopathy.

The chain is built from TRBV20-1 and TRBJ2-7, with a possible D match to TRBD2 (6 bases). CDR1 and CDR2 from the germline V gene are DFQATT and SNEGSKA (reference sequence). V shed 1 base and J shed 1 base, with 17 bases lying between them. The CDR3 is made up of 16 amino acids. CDR3 loop: CSARGSRGLGSYEQYF. CDR3 DNA sequence: TGCAGTGCTAGAGGATCCCGGGGGTTAGGGTCCTACGAGCAGTACTTC.

This clonotype has ten or more counts. V and J are TRBV9 and TRBJ1-1; tentatively, D is TRBD1 (5 bases). The CDR3 is 14 residues long. In germline, CDR1 is SGDLS, CDR2 YYNGEE. V lost 4 bases and J 4 bases, leaving 14 bases between the germline ends. The CDR3 sequence is CASSYAPRGTEAFF. The CDR3 nucleotides read TGTGCCAGCAGCTATGCCCCGAGGGGCACTGAAGCTTTCTTT.

CDR3 protein: CASSRQGVSETQYF. The CDR3 DNA reads TGTGCCAGCAGCAGACAGGGTGTTAGCGAGACCCAGTACTTC. This chain connects TRBV7-6 to TRBJ2-5; 7 nucleotides agree with TRBD1. CDR1 and CDR2 from the germline V gene are SGHVS and FNYEAQ. V lost 5 bases, J lost 5 bases, and 8 bases stayed unmatched. The CDR3 contains 14 residues.

This clonotype was picked up many times. V is TRBV12-3 or TRBV12-4 and J is TRBJ2-1; tentatively, D is TRBD2 (7 bases). With 3 bases removed from V and 10 bases from J, the gap between germline ends came to 10 bases. The CDR3 covers 12 residues. Written as DNA, the CDR3 is TGTGCCAGCAGTTTGTGGGGGGGCGAGCAGTTCTTC. Protein: CASSLWGGEQFF.

This clonotype came up many times. The rearrangement uses TRBV7-2 and TRBJ2-1; tentative D call: TRBD2 (5 bases). CDR1 and CDR2 (germline): SGHTA, FQGNSA. This CDR3 has 14 residues. Trimming took off 2 bases at V and 6 bases at J, with 11 bases between the two ends. The CDR3 DNA follows: TGTGCCAGCAGCTTACCGGCCGCGGGCAATGAGCAGTTCTTC. The encoded protein is CASSLPAAGNEQFF. Filled out from reference TRBV7-2 and TRBJ2-1, the complete variable domain reads GAGVSQSPSNKVTEKGKDVELRCDPISGHTALYWYRQSLGQGLEFLIYFQGNSAPDKSGLPSDRFSAERTGGSVSTLTIQRTQQEDSAVYLCASSLPAAGNEQFFGPGTRLTVL.

This clonotype has only a few counts. The chain recombines TRBV19 with TRBJ1-4; a weak D match, TRBD1 (5 bases). The CDR3 sequence is 14 residues long. The V gene's germline CDR1 is LNHDA and CDR2 SQIVND (reference sequence). Trimming took 4 bases from V and 4 from J, leaving 10 bases between them. CDR3 in DNA: TGTGCCAGTAGTAGGGGGAGAAGTAATGAAAAACTGTTTTTT. Its protein is CASSRGRSNEKLFF.

This clonotype occurred many times. This chain uses TRBV2 with TRBJ2-7; the D gene is possibly TRBD2 (5 bases). The V gene lost 3 bases and the J gene lost 3 bases, with 12 bases spanning the gap. This CDR3 is 14 amino acids long. CDR1 is SNHLY and CDR2 is FYNNEI in the germline V gene. Here the CDR3 DNA reads TGTGCCAGCAGTGAGGAGGTTGGCGGCTACGAGCAGTACTTC. Translation: CASSEEVGGYEQYF.

A remark on this clonotype: The germline gene is not matched at one end of the junction; a read error may be the cause. The chain couples TRBV11-2 to TRBJ1-6; D is perhaps TRBD1 (5 bases). This CDR3 has 15 residues. The germline CDR1 and CDR2 sequences are SGHAT and FQNNGV. DNA of the CDR3: TGCGCCAGCAGCCAAAGCTTGGGGGGGGTCAGGCCCCTCCACTTT. It specifies CASSQSLGGVRPLHF.

The chain couples TRBV5-1 to TRBJ2-5; D ambiguous. V was clipped by 0 bases and J by 9 bases, with 12 bases between them. This CDR3 has 13 residues. From germline, CDR1 is SGHRS and CDR2 YFSETQ. The CDR3 is CASSLDETVPQYF. The CDR3 coding sequence is TGCGCCAGCAGCTTGGATGAGACCGTCCCCCAGTACTTC.